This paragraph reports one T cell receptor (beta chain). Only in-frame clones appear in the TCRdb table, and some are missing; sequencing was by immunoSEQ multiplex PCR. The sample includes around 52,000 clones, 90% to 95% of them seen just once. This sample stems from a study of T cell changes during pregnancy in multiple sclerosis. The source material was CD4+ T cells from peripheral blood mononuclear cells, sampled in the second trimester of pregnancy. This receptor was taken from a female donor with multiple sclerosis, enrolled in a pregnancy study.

The CDR3 reads CASRPLGTGSSNQPQHF. In DNA form, the CDR3 reads TGTGCCAGCAGGCCCCTAGGGACAGGGAGCTCCAATCAGCCCCAGCATTTT. V usage is TRBV2 and J usage is TRBJ1-5; TRBD1 matches 9 bases. The CDR3 has 17 residues. Germline assignment: CDR1 SNHLY and CDR2 FYNNEI. J lost 3 bases, V lost 6 bases, and 12 bases had no gene match.